This T cell receptor (beta chain) stems from a study of human T cells and chemical hapten exposure. Study-level points and caveats: Patch test scores rose with PT1 expanded TCR counts, a positive correlation. Because all patients had alopecia, their immune responses might differ from healthy ones. Compared to controls, expanded TCRs made significantly more large clusters of similar CDR3s.

This clonotype was observed many times. As yet, its antigen is unknown. The V end was cut by 7 bases, the J end by 4 bases, with 17 bases between. CDR1 ENHRY and CDR2 SYGVKD come from the germline V gene. The CDR3 has 14 residues. One entry per CDR3 protein results from TCRdb running MiXCR on the RACE reads. The top ten hold 2.5% to 3% of the sample, which has roughly 380,000 distinct CDR3 sequences, roughly 5% seen once. The time point is: pre-sensitization, week 0. Documented treatment: therapeutic diphenylcyclopropenone sensitization with weekly scalp DPC. Phlebotomy was performed prior to application of every patch test.

This TCR was recovered from a woman between 50 and 59 years old with alopecia areata. Some clones in this sample may be carry-over from other donors' samples. The specimen comprised whole blood, sampled in connection with sensitization to the hapten diphenylcyclopropenone (DPC). The chain is built from TRBV10-3 and TRBJ2-7; D may correspond to TRBD1 or TRBD2 (7 bases each). The CDR3 is CAINDQGGYYEQYF. The CDR3 DNA is TGTGCCATCAACGATCAGGGGGGGTATTACGAGCAGTACTTC.